The 31 T cell receptor beta chains reported below all come from one sample, sequenced in a study of glioma-infiltrating T cells. Amplification of TCR alpha and beta CDR3 regions from RNA used iRepertoire nested multiplex PCR. TCRdb re-called the multiplex PCR reads through MiXCR, storing one row per CDR3 protein. The top ten hold 30% of the sample, which has fewer than 950 distinct CDR3 sequences, about a sixth seen once. Input material: glioma tissue, nonneoplastic brain tissue, or PBMCs (not recorded which). These receptors originate from a human donor with low-grade glioma or glioblastoma, undergoing nonglioma brain surgery, or in good health (not recorded which).

By proportion, this clonotype is large. The V gene is TRBV6-1, the J gene TRBJ2-2; 11 nucleotides align to TRBD2. Germline V gene lookup returns CDR1 MNHNS and CDR2 SASEGT. With 7 bases clipped from V and 6 bases from J, the junction kept 10 bases outside the gene matches. This CDR3 has 16 residues. CDR3 bases: TGTGCCAGCACCCACGCGGGACTAGCGGCTTCCGGGGAGCTGTTTTTT. The encoded protein is CASTHAGLAASGELFF.

This clonotype is judged large. The V gene is TRBV6-1, the J gene TRBJ1-4, with 8 nucleotides matching TRBD1. Germline CDR1 reads MNHNS; CDR2 reads SASEGT. The V segment lost 5 bases and the J segment 8 bases; nucleotides outside the gene matches: 10. The CDR3 covers 15 residues. CDR3: CASSTTTGVREKLFF. CDR3 nucleotide sequence: TGTGCCAGCAGTACAACGACAGGGGTGAGGGAAAAACTGTTTTTT.

This clonotype was found many times. A clone one base away is much larger, so this may be a read error. This sequence joins TRBV2 and TRBJ1-3; D is ambiguous. Trimming shortened V by 2 bases and J by 2 bases, and 13 bases separated the two germline ends. Germline values: CDR1 SNHLY, CDR2 FYNNEI. The CDR3 runs to 16 residues. The CDR3 nucleotides read TGTGCCAGCAGTGAAAGATCCGCGGGCCCTGGAAACACCATATATTTT. Amino acids: CASSERSAGPGNTIYF. The full variable domain, completed using reference TRBV2 and TRBJ1-3, is EPEVTQTPSHQVTQMGQEVILRCVPISNHLYFYWYRQILGQKVEFLVSFYNNEISEKSEIFDDQFSVERPDGSNFTLKIRSTKLEDSAMYFCASSERSAGPGNTIYFGEGSWLTVV.

This clonotype is medium-sized. The chain recombines TRBV7-2 with TRBJ2-5; D is unresolved. CDR3 size: 16 residues. V lost 5 bases and J lost 1, with 17 bases in between. CDR1 and CDR2 (germline): SGHTA, FQGNSA. This CDR3 is CASSGAGPPFQETQYF. CDR3 bases: TGTGCCAGCAGCGGAGCTGGGCCACCCTTCCAAGAGACCCAGTACTTC.

This clonotype qualifies as medium-sized (0.01 to 0.1%). This chain connects TRBV12-3 or TRBV12-4 to TRBJ1-5, with no clear D. V lost 1 base and J lost 0, with 4 bases in between. There are 14 residues in the CDR3. This chain's CDR3 is CASSLEGSNQPQHF. The CDR3 nucleotides read TGTGCCAGCAGTTTAGAAGGTAGCAATCAGCCCCAGCATTTT.

This clonotype is labeled as large. The chain recombines TRBV27 with TRBJ1-5; possibly TRBD1 for D (6 bases). From germline, CDR1 is MNHEY and CDR2 SMNVEV (reference sequence). V was trimmed by 5 bases and J by 0 bases, leaving 17 bases between them. This CDR3 region has 17 residues. The CDR3 sequence is CASSTDSPLNSNQPQHF. CDR3 coding DNA: TGTGCCAGCAGTACGGACAGTCCGCTGAATAGCAATCAGCCCCAGCATTTT.

As for this clonotype: One junction end disagrees with the germline gene, perhaps due to a read error. J is TRBJ2-6 and V is TRBV4-1; D unclear. Germline CDR1 reads MGHRA; CDR2 reads YSYEKL. CDR3 size: 14 residues. As DNA, the CDR3 is TGCGCCAGCAGCCAAAGTACTGGGACCAACGTCCTGACTTTC. Translated, it gives CASSQSTGTNVLTF.

In its sample, this clonotype ranks as medium-sized. The gene calls are TRBV11-2 and TRBJ2-5; 10 bases map to TRBD1. The CDR3 spans 16 residues. V shed 4 bases, J shed 7 bases, and the junction held 12 bases outside the gene matches. Germline CDR1 and CDR2: SGHAT and FQNNGV. CDR3 nucleotide sequence: TGTGCCAGCAGCTCCCGGTGGGGACAGGGGTTTACGACCCAGTACTTC. Amino acids: CASSSRWGQGFTTQYF.

The CDR3 region has the DNA TGCAGTGCTACAGCCGGGAACACTGAAGCTTTCTTT. Protein: CSATAGNTEAFF. The genes are TRBV20-1 and TRBJ1-1; D ambiguous. This CDR3 region has 12 residues. The V gene lost 4 bases and the J gene lost 1 base, with 7 bases spanning the gap. The germline V gene encodes CDR1 DFQATT and CDR2 SNEGSKA (reference sequence).

The chain combines TRBV24-1 with TRBJ2-1; a weak D match, TRBD1 (6 bases). Trimming shortened V by 10 bases and J by 7 bases, and 22 bases separated the two germline ends. The CDR3 is 15 residues long. In germline, CDR1 is KGHDR, CDR2 SFDVKD. The CDR3 DNA follows: TGTGCCACTGACCGTACAGGGATCATCGGGAATGAGCAGTTCTTC. Translated: CATDRTGIIGNEQFF.

This clonotype is termed medium-sized. This chain uses TRBV29-1 with TRBJ2-4; 7 bases agree with TRBD2. This CDR3 has 13 residues. Germline V gives CDR1 SQVTM, CDR2 ANQGSEA. The V and J ends lost 3 bases and 8 bases, in that order; junction bases with no gene match: 7. The CDR3 protein is CSVEGGSGDIQYF. DNA of the CDR3: TGCAGCGTTGAGGGCGGGAGTGGAGACATTCAGTACTTC.

This clonotype is termed medium-sized. This chain links TRBV4-3 with TRBJ2-7; TRBD2 might be the D (5 bases). Germline values: CDR1 LGHNA, CDR2 YSLEER. Trimming stripped 1 base from V and 4 bases from J, with 11 bases between. CDR3 size: 14 residues. CDR3 protein: CASSQGTQLYEQYF. CDR3 DNA: TGCGCCAGCAGCCAAGGGACTCAGTTATACGAGCAGTACTTC.

In its sample, this clonotype is large. The chain is built from TRBV7-8 and TRBJ1-1; TRBD1 aligns across 7 bases. CDR1 is SGHVS and CDR2 is FQNEAQ in the germline V gene. This CDR3 is built from 14 residues. Germline trimming cut 2 bases from V and 6 bases from J; bases unmatched to any gene: 6. The CDR3 loop reads CASSLTTGFAEAFF. The CDR3 DNA follows: TGTGCCAGCAGCTTAACGACAGGGTTCGCTGAAGCTTTCTTT.

By sample share, this clonotype is medium-sized. The rearrangement links TRBV12-3 or TRBV12-4 to TRBJ2-7; D perhaps matches TRBD2 (6 bases). V dropped 5 bases and J dropped 3 bases, with 17 bases sitting between them. The CDR3 has 15 amino acids. The CDR3 sequence is CASSPGANGIYEQYV. CDR3 bases: TGTGCCAGCAGTCCGGGAGCCAATGGCATCTACGAGCAGTACGTC.

By sample share, this clonotype is large. The V and J genes are TRBV20-1 and TRBJ2-1; D remains ambiguous. Between the trimmed V and J ends, which lost 0 bases and 13 bases, there was a span of 13 bases. The CDR3 length is 12 residues. Germline CDR1 reads DFQATT; CDR2 reads SNEGSKA (reference sequence). The CDR3 nucleotides read TGCAGTGCTAGAGAGGGTGGGTTTACTCAGTTCTTC. Protein: CSAREGGFTQFF.

Relative to its sample, this clonotype is medium-sized. The rearrangement joins TRBV5-1 to TRBJ2-7; TRBD1 agrees at 8 bases. CDR3 length: 15 residues. V dropped 0 bases and J dropped 3; count of bases not matched to a gene: 5. Per germline, CDR1 SGHRS and CDR2 YFSETQ. The CDR3 sequence is CASSLAAGGFYEQYF. In nucleotides, the CDR3 is TGCGCCAGCAGCTTGGCTGCAGGGGGCTTCTACGAGCAGTACTTC.

In its sample, this clonotype ranks as large. The gene calls are TRBV20-1 and TRBJ2-7; D uncertain. The CDR3 is 13 residues long. The germline gives CDR1 DFQATT, CDR2 SNEGSKA (reference sequence). Trimming removed 6 bases from V and 3 bases from J, with 15 bases in between. As DNA, the CDR3 is TGCAGTGCGAGCTCCCTTTTAGACTACGAGCAGTACTTC. This translates into CSASSLLDYEQYF.

This clonotype is labeled as medium-sized. The V call is TRBV5-1, the J call TRBJ2-3; no reliable D call. The germline V gene encodes CDR1 SGHRS and CDR2 YFSETQ. V lost 5 bases to trimming and J lost 6 bases, with 10 bases between them. The CDR3 spans 12 residues. CDR3 DNA: TGCGCCAGCAGGTCCGTTGTTGATACGCAGTATTTT. Translated: CASRSVVDTQYF.

This clonotype was found many times. The junction does not match germline at one end; this may be a read error. The rearrangement uses TRBV4-2 and TRBJ2-5; a possible D gene is TRBD2 (6 bases). Germline-derived CDR1 and CDR2 are LGHNA and YNFKEQ. This CDR3 is built from 13 residues. The CDR3 spells CASSLDSGLPQSF. The DNA of the CDR3 is TGTGCCAGCAGCCTAGATTCGGGACTCCCCCAGTCCTTC.

This clonotype was seen at least ten times. The rearrangement joins TRBV12-3 or TRBV12-4 to TRBJ1-1, with 9 bases that match TRBD1. The CDR3 is made up of 15 amino acids. Trimming cost V 4 bases and J 4 bases; bases outside gene matches: 7. The CDR3 coding sequence is TGTGCCAGCAGTTCACAGGGGGCGGGAAGCACTGAAGCTTTCTTT. Its protein is CASSSQGAGSTEAFF.

By proportion, this clonotype is medium-sized. The chain recombines TRBV10-3 with TRBJ1-5; no clear D gene. CDR1 is ENHRY and CDR2 is SYGVKD in the germline V gene. Trimming took 6 bases from V and 10 from J, leaving 16 bases between them. CDR3 length: 13 amino acids. The CDR3, as DNA: TGTGCCATCAGGGACTCAACTTTGGGACCCCAGCATTTT. Protein product: CAIRDSTLGPQHF.

By proportion, this clonotype is medium-sized. In nucleotides, the CDR3 is TGTGCCAGCAGTAAACAGGCTGCGAGCAATCAGCCCCAGCATTTT. Amino acid sequence: CASSKQAASNQPQHF. The chain employs TRBV12-3 or TRBV12-4 and TRBJ1-5; D possibly corresponds to TRBD1 (5 bases). This CDR3 comprises 15 residues. The germline V and J ends were trimmed by 5 bases and 1 base, with 12 bases remaining between them.

This clonotype is deemed medium-sized. The V and J genes are TRBV29-1 and TRBJ1-1, with unresolved D. Germline V lookup: CDR1 SQVTM, CDR2 ANQGSEA. The V and J ends lost 5 bases and 5 bases respectively, with 12 bases between them. The CDR3 has 12 residues. The CDR3 DNA follows: TGCAGCGTTAGGTGGGGTGCGACTGAAGCTTTCTTT. Translating gives CSVRWGATEAFF.

This clonotype appeared many times. CDR3: CASSLREDSYEQYV. The CDR3 region has the DNA TGTGCCAGCAGTTTAAGGGAGGACTCCTACGAGCAGTACGTC. The chain joins TRBV12-3 or TRBV12-4 to TRBJ2-7; D perhaps matches TRBD2 (6 bases). V was shortened by 2 bases and J by 0 bases, with 8 bases between the two germline ends. The CDR3 contains 14 residues.

In its sample, this clonotype is medium-sized (0.01 to 0.1%). The chain employs TRBV14 and TRBJ2-1; TRBD1 is a possible D gene (5 bases). The CDR3 loop spans 14 amino acids. CDR1 and CDR2 from the germline V gene are SGHDN and FVKESK. Trimming took off 0 bases at V and 4 bases at J, with 7 bases between the two ends. The DNA of the CDR3 is TGTGCCAGCAGCCAAGACGGACATTACAATGAGCAGTTCTTC. As protein: CASSQDGHYNEQFF.

The J gene is TRBJ2-2, the V gene TRBV20-1, with 11 bases matching TRBD2. CDR3 size: 15 residues. After removal of 2 bases from V and 4 bases from J, the junction contained 3 bases not matched to a gene. The V gene's germline CDR1 is DFQATT and CDR2 SNEGSKA (reference sequence). The CDR3 DNA reads as TGCAGTGCTAGATCTAGCGGGAGGTCCACCGGGGAGCTGTTTTTT. This translates into CSARSSGRSTGELFF.

This clonotype is termed medium-sized. The V and J genes are TRBV2 and TRBJ2-2; D is ambiguous. V lost 8 bases and J 4 bases, leaving 14 bases between the germline ends. The V gene's germline CDR1 is SNHLY and CDR2 FYNNEI. This CDR3 region has 14 residues. CDR3 bases: TGTGCCAGCTACCTACCCCCGGGCACCGGGGAGCTGTTTTTT. Amino acids: CASYLPPGTGELFF.

This clonotype has a count of ten or more. The CDR3 nucleotides are TGTGCCACCCGATTCGGGGGGTTTATTGAATCGGTCGGTTCACCCCTCCACTTT. This gives the protein CATRFGGFIESVGSPLHF. The rearrangement uses TRBV12-3 or TRBV12-4 and TRBJ1-6; maybe TRBD1 (5 bases). The ends were cut back, 10 bases at V and 9 bases at J, with 31 bases in the middle. The CDR3 is made up of 18 amino acids.

This clonotype is classed as medium-sized (0.01 to 0.1%). The chain has TRBV7-6 and TRBJ2-5; no clear D gene. V shed 4 bases and J shed 1 base, with 7 bases lying between them. The CDR3 is 13 residues long. The V gene's germline CDR1 is SGHVS and CDR2 FNYEAQ. The CDR3, as DNA: TGTGCCAGCAGCTCGGTCGCCCAAGAGACCCAGTACTTC. Its protein product is CASSSVAQETQYF.

In this sample, this clonotype is large. CDR3 nucleotides: TGTGCCAGCAGTGAAGTGCCAGGGGGAGGGGAGACCCAGTACTTC. Its protein is CASSEVPGGGETQYF. The chain is built from TRBV6-1 and TRBJ2-5; D tentatively reads TRBD1 or TRBD2 (7 bases each). From germline, CDR1 is MNHNS and CDR2 SASEGT. V was pared by 1 base and J by 5 bases, with 14 bases between. The CDR3 runs 15 residues.

This clonotype ranks as large. CDR3 loop: CATSVSRREETQYF. The CDR3 coding sequence is TGTGCCACCAGCGTCTCCCGCCGGGAAGAGACCCAGTACTTC. The rearrangement links TRBV15 to TRBJ2-5; no clear D gene. The length of the CDR3 is 14 residues. CDR1 is LNHNV, CDR2 YYDKDF, per germline (reference sequence). V lost 5 bases, J lost 3 bases, and 13 bases lay in between.